The rows below give T cell receptor beta chains drawn from one sample of a study of vaccination and CD4 T cells after COVID-19. TCRdb passed the PCR reads through MiXCR, listing each CDR3 protein once. The sample includes around 21,000 distinct CDR3 sequences, 50% to 75% seen only once; the top ten take about 1.1%. Specimen: CD4+ T cells from blood, collected after SARS-CoV-2 vaccination. Receptors were obtained from a human donor who had recovered from COVID-19. CDR3s include the opening cysteine and the closing phenylalanine or tryptophan. A D gene is named only where the DNA matches it firmly. Clone size, where shown, is once, few, many, or a class for clones that have expanded.

- | TRBJ2-5 | few | TRBV24-1 | TGTGCCACCAGTGATTTGCAATTGTCAGGGTTGGAGACCCAGTACTTC | CATSDLQLSGLETQYF
TRBD2 | TRBJ2-1 | - | TRBV15 | TGTGCCACCAGCGGAAAGCGGGAGGGCCTGAATGAGCAGTTCTTC | CATSGKREGLNEQFF
- | TRBJ1-5 | - | TRBV7-2 | TGTGCCAGCAGCTTAGATCGGTCAAATCAGCCCCAGCATTTT | CASSLDRSNQPQHF
- | TRBJ1-2 | - | TRBV7-2 | TGTGCCAGCAGCTTAGGAGTCAGGGCAGCCTATGGCTACACCTTC | CASSLGVRAAYGYTF
- | TRBJ1-1 | few | TRBV15 | TGTGCCACCAGCAGGTTTGGTCGGAGCACTGAAGCTTTCTTT | CATSRFGRSTEAFF
- | TRBJ1-5 | - | TRBV19 | TGTGCCAGTAGGGCCCAGGGACCTCAGCCCCAGCATTTT | CASRAQGPQPQHF
- | TRBJ1-6 | - | TRBV9 | TGTGCCAGCAGCGTAGGAGGGAATTCACCCCTCCACTTT | CASSVGGNSPLHF
- | TRBJ2-3 | - | TRBV6-1 | TGTGCCAGCAGTGGGGGACGAGGTCTGGGCACAGATACGCAGTATTTT | CASSGGRGLGTDTQYF
TRBD1 | TRBJ2-6 | once | TRBV5-4 | TGTGCCAGCAGCTTAAGCAAACAGGGGGCTTATGGGGCCAACGTCCTGACTTTC | CASSLSKQGAYGANVLTF
- | TRBJ1-5 | - | TRBV4-2 | TGTGCCAGCAGCCAAGGTCTTTATAGCAATCAGCCCCAGCATTTT | CASSQGLYSNQPQHF
- | TRBJ1-5 | - | TRBV30 | TGTGCCTGGCAGGGGACCCGGGATCAGCCCCAGCATTTT | CAWQGTRDQPQHF